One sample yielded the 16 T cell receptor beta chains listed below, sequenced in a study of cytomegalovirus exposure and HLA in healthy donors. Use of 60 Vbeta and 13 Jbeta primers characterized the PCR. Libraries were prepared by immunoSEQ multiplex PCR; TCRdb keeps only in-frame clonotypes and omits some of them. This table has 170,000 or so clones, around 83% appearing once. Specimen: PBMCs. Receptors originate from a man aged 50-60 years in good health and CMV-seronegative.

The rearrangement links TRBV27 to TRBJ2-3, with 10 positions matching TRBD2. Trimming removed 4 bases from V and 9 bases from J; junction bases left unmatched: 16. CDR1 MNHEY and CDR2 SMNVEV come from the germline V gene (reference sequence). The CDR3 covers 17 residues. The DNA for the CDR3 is TGTGCCAGCAGTTCTACAAGCGGGGGGGGCCCCCTTGGGACGCAGTATTTT. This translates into CASSSTSGGGPLGTQYF.

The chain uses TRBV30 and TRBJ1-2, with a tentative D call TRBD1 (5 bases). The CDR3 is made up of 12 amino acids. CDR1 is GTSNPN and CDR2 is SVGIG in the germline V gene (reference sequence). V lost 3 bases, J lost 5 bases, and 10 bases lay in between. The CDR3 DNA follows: TGTGCCTGGAGAGGGACTTCTTATGGCTACACCTTC. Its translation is CAWRGTSYGYTF.

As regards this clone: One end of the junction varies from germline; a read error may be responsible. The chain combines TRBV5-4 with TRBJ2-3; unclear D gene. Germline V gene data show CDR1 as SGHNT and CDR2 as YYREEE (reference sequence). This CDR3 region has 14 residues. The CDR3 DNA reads TGTGCCAGCAGCCCCATTTCCACCTCAGAAACGCAGTATTTT. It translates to CASSPISTSETQYF.

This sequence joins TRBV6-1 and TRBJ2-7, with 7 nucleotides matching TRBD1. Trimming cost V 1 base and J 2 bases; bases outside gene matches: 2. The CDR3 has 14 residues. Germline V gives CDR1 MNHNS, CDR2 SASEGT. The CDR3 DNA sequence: TGTGCCAGCAGTGAAGGGACAGGAACCTACGAGCAGTACTTC. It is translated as CASSEGTGTYEQYF.

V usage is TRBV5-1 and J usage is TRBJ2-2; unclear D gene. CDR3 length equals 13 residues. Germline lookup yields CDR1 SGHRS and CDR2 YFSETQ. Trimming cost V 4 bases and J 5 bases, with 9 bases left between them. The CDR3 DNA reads TGCGCCAGCAGCCCGTCCGGTACCGGGGAGCTGTTTTTT. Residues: CASSPSGTGELFF.

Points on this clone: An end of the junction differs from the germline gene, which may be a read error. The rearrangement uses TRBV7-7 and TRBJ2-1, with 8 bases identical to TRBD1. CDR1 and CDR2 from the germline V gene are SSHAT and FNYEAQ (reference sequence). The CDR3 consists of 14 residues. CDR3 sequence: CASSFIDRGNEQFF. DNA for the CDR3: TGTGCTAGCAGCTTCATAGACAGGGGAAATGAGCAGTTCTTC. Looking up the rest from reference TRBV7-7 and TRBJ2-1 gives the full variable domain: GAGVSQSPRYKVTKRGQDVTLRCDPISSHATLYWYQQALGQGPEFLTYFNYEAQPDKSGLPSDRFSAERPEGSISTLTIQRTEQRDSAMYRCASSFIDRGNEQFFGPGTRLTVL.

The CDR3 region has the DNA TGTGCCAGCAGCCCCCGGGGAGGGAGGCAGCCCCAGCATTTT. Encoded protein: CASSPRGGRQPQHF. V gene TRBV28 combines with J gene TRBJ1-5; D not certain. The CDR3 runs 14 residues. Germline values: CDR1 MDHEN, CDR2 SYDVKM. Trimming took 6 bases from V and 7 from J, leaving 16 bases between them. The whole variable domain, remainder taken from reference TRBV28 and TRBJ1-5, is DVKVTQSSRYLVKRTGEKVFLECVQDMDHENMFWYRQDPGLGLRLIYFSYDVKMKEKGDIPEGYSVSREKKERFSLILESASTNQTSMYLCASSPRGGRQPQHFGDGTRLSIL.

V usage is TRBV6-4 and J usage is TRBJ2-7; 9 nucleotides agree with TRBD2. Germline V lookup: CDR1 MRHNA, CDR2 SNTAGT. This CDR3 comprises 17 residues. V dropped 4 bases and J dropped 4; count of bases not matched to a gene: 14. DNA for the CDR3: TGTGCCAGCAGTGCGAGCGGGAGGCCCTCCTTGAGGTACGAGCAGTACTTC. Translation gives CASSASGRPSLRYEQYF.

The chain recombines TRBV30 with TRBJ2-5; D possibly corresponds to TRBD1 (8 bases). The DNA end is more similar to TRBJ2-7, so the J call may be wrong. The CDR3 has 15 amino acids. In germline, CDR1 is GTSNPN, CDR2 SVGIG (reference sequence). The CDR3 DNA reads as TGTGCCTGGTTGCACACAGGGGGGGGGACGTACGAGCAGTACTTC. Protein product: CAWLHTGGGTYEQYF.

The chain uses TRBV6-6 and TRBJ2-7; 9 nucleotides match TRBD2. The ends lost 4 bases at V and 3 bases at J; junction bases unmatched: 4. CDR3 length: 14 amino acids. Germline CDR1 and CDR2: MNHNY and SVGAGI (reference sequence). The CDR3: CASSSGTSNYEQYF. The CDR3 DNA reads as TGTGCCAGCAGTTCCGGGACTAGCAACTACGAGCAGTACTTC.

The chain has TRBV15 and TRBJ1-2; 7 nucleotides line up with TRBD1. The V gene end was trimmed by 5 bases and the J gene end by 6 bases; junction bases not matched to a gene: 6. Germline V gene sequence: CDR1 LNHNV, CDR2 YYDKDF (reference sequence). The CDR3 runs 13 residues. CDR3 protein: CATSADRMNGYTF. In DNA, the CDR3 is TGTGCCACCAGCGCGGACAGGATGAATGGCTACACCTTC.

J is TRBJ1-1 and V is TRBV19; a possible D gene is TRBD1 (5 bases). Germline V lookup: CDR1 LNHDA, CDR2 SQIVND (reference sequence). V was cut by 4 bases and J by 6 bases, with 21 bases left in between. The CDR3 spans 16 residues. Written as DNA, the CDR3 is TGTGCCAGTAGTAATGGTGGGGCAAAGGCTAGGCCTGAAGCTTTCTTT. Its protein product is CASSNGGAKARPEAFF.

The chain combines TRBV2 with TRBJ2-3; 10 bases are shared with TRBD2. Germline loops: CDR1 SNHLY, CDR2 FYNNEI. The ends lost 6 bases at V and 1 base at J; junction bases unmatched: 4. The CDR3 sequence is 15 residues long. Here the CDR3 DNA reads TGTGCCAGCAGACTCGGGACTAGCGGCACAGATACGCAGTATTTT. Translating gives CASRLGTSGTDTQYF.

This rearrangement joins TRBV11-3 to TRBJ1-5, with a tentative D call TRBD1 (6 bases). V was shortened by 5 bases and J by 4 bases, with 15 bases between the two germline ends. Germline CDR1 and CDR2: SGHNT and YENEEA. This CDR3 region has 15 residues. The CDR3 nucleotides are TGTGCCAGCAGCCCCACCGGGACACAAAATCAGCCCCAGCATTTT. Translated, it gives CASSPTGTQNQPQHF.

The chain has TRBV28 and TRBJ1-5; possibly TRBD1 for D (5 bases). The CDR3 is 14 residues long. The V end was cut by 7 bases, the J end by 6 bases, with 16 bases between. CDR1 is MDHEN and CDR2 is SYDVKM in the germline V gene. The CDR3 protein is CASTPYGGFQPQHF. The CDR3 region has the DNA TGTGCCAGCACCCCGTACGGGGGGTTTCAGCCCCAGCATTTT.

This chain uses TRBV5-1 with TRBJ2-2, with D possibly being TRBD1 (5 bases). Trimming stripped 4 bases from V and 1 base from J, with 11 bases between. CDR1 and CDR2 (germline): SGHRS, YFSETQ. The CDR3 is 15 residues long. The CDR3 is CASSRSGLNTGELFF. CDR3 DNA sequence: TGCGCCAGCAGCCGTTCAGGGCTGAACACCGGGGAGCTGTTTTTT.